Each of the 20 T cell receptor beta chains below was sequenced from the same sample in a study of T cells in Graves' hyperthyroidism and ophthalmopathy. TCR beta CDR3 region amplification was performed from RNA transcripts. An initial round of RT-PCR targeting the TCR CDR3 relied on the HTBI primer set. TCRdb reanalysed the multiplex PCR reads using MiXCR and keeps one entry per CDR3 protein. Of roughly 290,000 distinct CDR3 sequences listed, roughly 14% were seen once; the top ten hold almost 8%. Sequenced sample: blood. The receptors were sampled from a woman in her thirties with Graves' hyperthyroidism that later progressed to Graves' ophthalmopathy.

Concerning this clonotype: Relative to the germline gene, one junction end is altered; a read error may explain this. The rearrangement joins TRBV14 to TRBJ2-1; 9 bases are shared with TRBD2. Germline V lookup: CDR1 SGHDN, CDR2 FVKESK. The CDR3 extends over 15 amino acids. Here the CDR3 reads CASSHGLARYNEQLF. The CDR3 coding sequence is TGTGCCAGCAGCCACGGACTAGCGCGCTACAATGAGCAGCTCTTC.

There are many counts of this clonotype. J is TRBJ2-3 and V is TRBV3-1; 9 nucleotides line up with TRBD2. This CDR3 spans 18 amino acids. Looked up from germline, CDR1 is LGHDT and CDR2 is YNNKEL (reference sequence). Trimming removed 3 bases from V and 3 bases from J; junction bases left unmatched: 13. CDR3 residues: CASSQVVPVAGETDTQYF. Here the CDR3 DNA reads TGTGCCAGCAGCCAGGTCGTACCGGTAGCGGGAGAGACAGATACGCAGTATTTT.

This clonotype turned up a few times. The junction does not match germline at one end; this may be a read error. The chain combines TRBV10-2 with TRBJ2-1, with 7 bases identical to TRBD2. Germline-derived CDR1 and CDR2 are WSHSY and SAAADI. The CDR3 runs to 14 residues. This chain's CDR3 is CASSESNALQRGLF. The DNA of the CDR3 is TGCGCCAGCAGTGAGTCGAATGCCTTACAGCGGGGCCTCTTC.

In its sample, this clonotype was seen a few times. This sequence joins TRBV4-3 and TRBJ1-5, with TRBD1 identical over 7 bases. CDR1 and CDR2 from the germline V gene are LGHNA and YSLEER. The CDR3 length is 19 residues. Losses at the gene ends were 6 bases for V and 2 bases for J; bases not matched to a gene: 19. The CDR3 DNA reads TGCGCCAGCAGGCCCGTCTGGACAGGTTCTGGAGAGGGCAATCAGCCCCAGCATTTT. It encodes CASRPVWTGSGEGNQPQHF.

This chain links TRBV28 with TRBJ1-5; 9 bases map to TRBD1. Germline assignment: CDR1 MDHEN and CDR2 SYDVKM. Germline trimming cut 6 bases from V and 6 bases from J; bases unmatched to any gene: 9. The CDR3 contains 15 residues. The CDR3 DNA reads TGTGCCAGCAGGATGGGACAGGGTGATTTTCAGCCCCAGCATTTT. Protein: CASRMGQGDFQPQHF.

This clonotype has at least ten counts. The chain links TRBV15 to TRBJ1-3, with D uncertain. Germline lookup yields CDR1 LNHNV and CDR2 YYDKDF (reference sequence). This CDR3 is 15 amino acids long. The germline V and J ends were trimmed by 8 bases and 2 bases, with 16 bases remaining between them. The CDR3 loop reads CATFDTLQPGNTIYF. The CDR3 DNA reads as TGTGCCACCTTTGACACCCTCCAACCTGGAAACACCATATATTTT.

The table lists this clonotype with many counts. This chain links TRBV6-2 or TRBV6-3 with TRBJ2-1, with TRBD1 identical over 11 bases. The germline gives CDR1 MNHEY, CDR2 SVGEGT. V was clipped by 2 bases and J by 4 bases; unmatched bases: 7. This CDR3 region has 17 residues. The CDR3 region is CASSYLGDRGEYNEQFF. CDR3 nucleotide sequence: TGTGCCAGCAGTTACCTCGGGGACAGGGGGGAATACAATGAGCAGTTCTTC.

This rearrangement joins TRBV5-1 to TRBJ2-5; D not resolved. The germline CDR1 and CDR2 sequences are SGHRS and YFSETQ. The CDR3 consists of 15 residues. Trimming removed 0 bases from V and 5 bases from J, with 14 bases in between. CDR3 region: CASSLGVGTEETQYF. CDR3 DNA: TGCGCCAGCAGCTTGGGGGTGGGTACGGAGGAGACCCAGTACTTC.

This clonotype showed up many times. The rearrangement joins TRBV5-1 to TRBJ1-3; D not certain. CDR3 size: 16 residues. V gave up 0 bases and J gave up 0 bases, with 10 bases separating them. The germline gives CDR1 SGHRS, CDR2 YFSETQ. CDR3 amino acids: CASSLAGSASGNTIYF. DNA of the CDR3: TGCGCCAGCAGCTTGGCGGGCAGTGCCTCTGGAAACACCATATATTTT. Filled out from reference TRBV5-1 and TRBJ1-3, the complete variable domain reads KAGVTQTPRYLIKTRGQQVTLSCSPISGHRSVSWYQQTPGQGLQFLFEYFSETQRNKGNFPGRFSGRQFSNSRSEMNVSTLELGDSALYLCASSLAGSASGNTIYFGEGSWLTVV.

This clonotype was observed many times. The V call is TRBV2, the J call TRBJ1-5; perhaps TRBD1 as D (5 bases). The germline CDR1 and CDR2 sequences are SNHLY and FYNNEI. The V and J ends lost 6 bases and 2 bases respectively, with 11 bases between them. The CDR3 runs 14 residues. The CDR3 protein is CASRPQGGNQPQHF. CDR3 DNA sequence: TGTGCCAGCAGGCCCCAGGGTGGCAATCAGCCCCAGCATTTT.

This clonotype was seen a few times. This chain links TRBV19 with TRBJ2-1; 7 nucleotides agree with TRBD2. Germline CDR1 is LNHDA and CDR2 is SQIVND (reference sequence). This CDR3 is built from 16 residues. Trimming cost V 4 bases and J 8 bases; bases outside gene matches: 14. CDR3 nucleotide sequence: TGTGCCAGTAGTAACCGCACTAGCGAGGCCCCATATGAGCAGTTCTTC. As protein: CASSNRTSEAPYEQFF.

This clonotype was seen many times. The chain recombines TRBV5-1 with TRBJ1-1; D is unresolved. V was shortened by 0 bases and J by 2 bases, with 8 bases between the two germline ends. Germline V gives CDR1 SGHRS, CDR2 YFSETQ. The CDR3 spans 14 residues. The CDR3 bases are TGCGCCAGCAGCTTGGGATTGAGCAACACTGAAGCTTTCTTT. It translates to CASSLGLSNTEAFF.

The rearrangement joins TRBV30 to TRBJ2-3; no clear D gene. Germline CDR1 is GTSNPN and CDR2 is SVGIG (reference sequence). The CDR3 has 12 amino acids. V lost 4 bases and J lost 0, with 5 bases in between. The CDR3 is CAWNPSTDTQYF. CDR3 in DNA: TGTGCCTGGAACCCTAGCACAGATACGCAGTATTTT.

This clonotype showed up many times. This chain joins TRBV7-9 and TRBJ2-1; tentatively, D is TRBD2 (5 bases). CDR1 is SEHNR, CDR2 FQNEAQ, per germline (reference sequence). The length of the CDR3 is 13 residues. V lost 5 bases, J lost 7 bases, and 12 bases lay in between. CDR3 in amino acids: CASSPVEGNEQFF. CDR3 bases: TGTGCCAGCAGCCCCGTCGAGGGTAATGAGCAGTTCTTC.

Ten or more counts support this clonotype. The rearrangement joins TRBV5-1 to TRBJ2-7, with 10 bases fitting TRBD2. With 4 bases clipped from V and 2 bases from J, the junction kept 9 bases outside the gene matches. CDR3 length: 16 amino acids. Germline CDR1 SGHRS, CDR2 YFSETQ. The CDR3: CASSPATSGFTYEQYF. CDR3 sequence (DNA): TGCGCCAGCAGCCCCGCGACTAGCGGGTTTACCTACGAGCAGTACTTC.

This clonotype was recorded at least ten times. The chain carries TRBV30 and TRBJ1-5, with a tentative D call TRBD1 (6 bases). The CDR3 is 14 residues long. Germline V gives CDR1 GTSNPN, CDR2 SVGIG (reference sequence). DNA of the CDR3: TGTGCGGGCGGAGGGGGATATAGCAATCAGCCCCAGCATTTT. This translates into CAGGGGYSNQPQHF.

The sample holds many counts of this clonotype. The J gene is TRBJ2-7, the V gene TRBV6-1; 11 nucleotides align to TRBD2. With V trimmed by 6 bases and J by 2 bases, 6 bases remained unmatched. Germline CDR1 and CDR2: MNHNS and SASEGT. CDR3 length equals 15 residues. CDR3 protein: CASSDGLAGPYEQYF. CDR3 DNA sequence: TGTGCCAGCAGCGACGGACTAGCGGGTCCCTACGAGCAGTACTTC.

This sequence joins TRBV28 and TRBJ1-2, with D unresolved. The germline gives CDR1 MDHEN, CDR2 SYDVKM. This CDR3 has 14 residues. The V gene lost 5 bases and the J gene lost 5 bases, with 15 bases spanning the gap. This chain's CDR3 is CASSHAGSQYGYTF. The CDR3 DNA reads TGTGCCAGCAGTCATGCCGGGTCCCAATATGGCTACACCTTC.

The chain recombines TRBV7-3 with TRBJ1-5, with D uncertain. The CDR3 totals 19 residues. V lost 4 bases and J lost 3, with 25 bases in between. Germline-derived CDR1 and CDR2 are SGHTA and FQGTGA. The DNA for the CDR3 is TGTGCCAGCAGCTACCGACGAGGGCTAGAGACTAGCTTCAATCAGCCCCAGCATTTT. Amino acid sequence: CASSYRRGLETSFNQPQHF.

This clonotype was recorded at least ten times. V and J are TRBV28 and TRBJ2-7, with D possibly TRBD1 on 6 matching bases. This CDR3 has 13 residues. The V gene's germline CDR1 is MDHEN and CDR2 SYDVKM. The V end was cut by 7 bases, the J end by 0 bases, with 10 bases between. The CDR3 region is CASKTGSSYEQYF. The DNA for the CDR3 is TGTGCCAGCAAGACAGGAAGCTCCTACGAGCAGTACTTC.